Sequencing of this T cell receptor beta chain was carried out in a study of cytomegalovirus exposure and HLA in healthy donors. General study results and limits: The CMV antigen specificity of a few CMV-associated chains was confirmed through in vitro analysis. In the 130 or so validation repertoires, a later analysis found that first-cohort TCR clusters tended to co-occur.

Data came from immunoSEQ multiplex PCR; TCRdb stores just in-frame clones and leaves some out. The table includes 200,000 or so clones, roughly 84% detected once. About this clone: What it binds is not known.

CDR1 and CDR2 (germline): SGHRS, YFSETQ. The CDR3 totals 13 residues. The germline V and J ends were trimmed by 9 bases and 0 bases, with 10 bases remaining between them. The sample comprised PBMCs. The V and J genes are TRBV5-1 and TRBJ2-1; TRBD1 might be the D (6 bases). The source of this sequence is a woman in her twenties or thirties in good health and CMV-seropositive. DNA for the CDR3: TGCGCCAACACAGGGAGCTCCTACAATGAGCAGTTCTTC. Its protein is CANTGSSYNEQFF.